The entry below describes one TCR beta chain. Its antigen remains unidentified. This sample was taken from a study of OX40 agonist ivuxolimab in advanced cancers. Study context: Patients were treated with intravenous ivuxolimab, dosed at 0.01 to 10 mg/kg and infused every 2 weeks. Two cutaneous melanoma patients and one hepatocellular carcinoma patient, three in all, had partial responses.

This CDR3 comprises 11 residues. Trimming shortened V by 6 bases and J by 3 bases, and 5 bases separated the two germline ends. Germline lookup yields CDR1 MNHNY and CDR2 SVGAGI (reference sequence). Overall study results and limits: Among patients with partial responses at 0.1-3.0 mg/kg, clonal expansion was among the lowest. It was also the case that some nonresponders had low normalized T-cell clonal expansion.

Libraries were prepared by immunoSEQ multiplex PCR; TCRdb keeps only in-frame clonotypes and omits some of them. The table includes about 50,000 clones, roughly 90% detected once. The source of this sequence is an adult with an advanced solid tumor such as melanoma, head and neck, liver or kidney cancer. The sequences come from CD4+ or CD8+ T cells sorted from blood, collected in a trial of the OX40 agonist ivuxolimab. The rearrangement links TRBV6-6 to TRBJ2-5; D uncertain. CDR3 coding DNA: TGTGCCAGCAGCAGAGAAGAGACCCAGTACTTC. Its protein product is CASSREETQYF.